Listed here is a single T cell receptor (beta chain). As yet, its antigen is unknown. These data originate in a study of identical twins. Germline V lookup: CDR1 MNHNS, CDR2 SASEGT. The germline V and J ends were trimmed by 2 bases and 7 bases, with 21 bases remaining between them. This CDR3 region has 16 residues. MiXCR, run by TCRdb on the 5' RACE reads, gives a single entry per CDR3 protein. The repertoire consists of 1.5 million to 2 million distinct CDR3 sequences, with about 30% occurring once and the leading ten covering 0.25% to 0.3%. Study findings and constraints: Twin sharing of out-of-frame TCR alpha was underestimated by models in monozygotic pairs. Zero-insertion findings could be partly confounded by invariant cells (MAIT and iNKT cells).

This receptor was obtained from a newborn girl in good health. Sequenced sample: cord blood. V and J are TRBV6-1 and TRBJ2-7; D is unclear. Here the CDR3 reads CASSEYAQVAYNEQYF. The CDR3 region has the DNA TGTGCCAGCAGTGAATACGCCCAGGTCGCCTACAATGAGCAGTACTTC.